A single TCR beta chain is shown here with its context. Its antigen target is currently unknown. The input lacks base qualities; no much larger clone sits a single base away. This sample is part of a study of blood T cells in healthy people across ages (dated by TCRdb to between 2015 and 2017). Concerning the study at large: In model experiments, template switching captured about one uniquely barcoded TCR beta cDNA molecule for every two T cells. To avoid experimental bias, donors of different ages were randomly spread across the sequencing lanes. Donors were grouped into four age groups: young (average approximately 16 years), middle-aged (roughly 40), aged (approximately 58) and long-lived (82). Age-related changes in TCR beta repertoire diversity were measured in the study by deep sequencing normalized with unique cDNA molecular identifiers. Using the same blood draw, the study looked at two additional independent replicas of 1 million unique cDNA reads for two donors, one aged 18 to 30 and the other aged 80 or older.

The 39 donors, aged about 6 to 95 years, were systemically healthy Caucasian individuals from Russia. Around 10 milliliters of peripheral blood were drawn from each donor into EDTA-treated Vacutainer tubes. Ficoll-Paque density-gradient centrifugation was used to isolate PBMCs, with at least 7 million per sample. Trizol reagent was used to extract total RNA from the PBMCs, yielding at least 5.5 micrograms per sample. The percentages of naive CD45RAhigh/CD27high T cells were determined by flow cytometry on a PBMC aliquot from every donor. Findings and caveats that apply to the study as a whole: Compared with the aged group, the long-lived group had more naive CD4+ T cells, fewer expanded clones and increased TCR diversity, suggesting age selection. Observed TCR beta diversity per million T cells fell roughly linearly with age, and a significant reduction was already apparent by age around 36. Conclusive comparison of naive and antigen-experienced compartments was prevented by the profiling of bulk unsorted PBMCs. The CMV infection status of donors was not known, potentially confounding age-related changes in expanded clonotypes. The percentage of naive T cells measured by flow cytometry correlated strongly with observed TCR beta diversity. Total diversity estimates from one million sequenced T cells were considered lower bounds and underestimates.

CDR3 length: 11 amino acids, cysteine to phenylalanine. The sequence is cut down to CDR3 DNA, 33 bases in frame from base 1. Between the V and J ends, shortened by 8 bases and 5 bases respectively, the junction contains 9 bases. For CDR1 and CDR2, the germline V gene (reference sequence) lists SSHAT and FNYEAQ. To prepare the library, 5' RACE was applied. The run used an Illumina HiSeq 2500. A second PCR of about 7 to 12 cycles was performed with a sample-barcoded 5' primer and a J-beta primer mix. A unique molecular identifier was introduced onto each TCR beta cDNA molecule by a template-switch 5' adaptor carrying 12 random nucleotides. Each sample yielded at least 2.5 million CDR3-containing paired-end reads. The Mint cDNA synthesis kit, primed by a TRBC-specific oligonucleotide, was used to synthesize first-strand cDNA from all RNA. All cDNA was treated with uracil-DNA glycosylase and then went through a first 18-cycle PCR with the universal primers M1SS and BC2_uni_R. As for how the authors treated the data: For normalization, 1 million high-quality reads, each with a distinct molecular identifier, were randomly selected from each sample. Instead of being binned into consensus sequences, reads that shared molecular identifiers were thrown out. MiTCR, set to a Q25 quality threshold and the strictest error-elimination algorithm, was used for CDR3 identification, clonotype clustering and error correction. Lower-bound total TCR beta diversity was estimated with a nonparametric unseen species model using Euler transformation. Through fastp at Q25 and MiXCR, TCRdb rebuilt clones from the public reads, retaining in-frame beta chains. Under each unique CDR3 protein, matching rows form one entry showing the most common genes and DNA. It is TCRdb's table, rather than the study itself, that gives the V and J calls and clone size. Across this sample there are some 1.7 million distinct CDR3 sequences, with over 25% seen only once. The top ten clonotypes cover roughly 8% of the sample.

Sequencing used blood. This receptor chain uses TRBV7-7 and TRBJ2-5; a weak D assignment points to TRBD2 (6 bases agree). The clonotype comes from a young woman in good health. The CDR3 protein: CASAAGETQYF. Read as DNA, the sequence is TGTGCCAGCGCAGCGGGTGAGACCCAGTACTTC.